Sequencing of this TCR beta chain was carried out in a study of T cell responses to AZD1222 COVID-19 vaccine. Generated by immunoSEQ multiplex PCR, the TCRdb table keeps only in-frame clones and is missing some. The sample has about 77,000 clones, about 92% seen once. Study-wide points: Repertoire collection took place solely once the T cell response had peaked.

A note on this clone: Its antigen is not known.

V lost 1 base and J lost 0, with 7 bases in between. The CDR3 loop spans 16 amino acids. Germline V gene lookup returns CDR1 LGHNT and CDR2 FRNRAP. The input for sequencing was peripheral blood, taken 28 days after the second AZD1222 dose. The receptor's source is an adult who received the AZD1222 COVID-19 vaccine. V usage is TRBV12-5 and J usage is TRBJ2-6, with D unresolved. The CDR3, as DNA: TGTGCTAGTGGTTTGGGCCTGAACTCTGGGGCCAACGTCCTGACTTTC. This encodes CASGLGLNSGANVLTF.